This T cell receptor (beta chain) was sequenced during a study of monozygotic twins with inflammatory bowel disease. Looked up from germline, CDR1 is SGHRS and CDR2 is YFSETQ. The CDR3 has 12 residues. TCRdb reprocessed the 5' RACE reads, keeping one entry per CDR3 protein, no DNA. The sample table sets out under 350,000 distinct CDR3 sequences. Input material: blood. The source is a human donor with ulcerative colitis or Crohn's disease, or a healthy co-twin of an affected twin (not recorded which). The J gene is TRBJ2-1, the V gene TRBV5-1; TCRdb names TRBD2, which stays unverified in the absence of DNA. CDR3 sequence reads: CASTRSGNEQFF.